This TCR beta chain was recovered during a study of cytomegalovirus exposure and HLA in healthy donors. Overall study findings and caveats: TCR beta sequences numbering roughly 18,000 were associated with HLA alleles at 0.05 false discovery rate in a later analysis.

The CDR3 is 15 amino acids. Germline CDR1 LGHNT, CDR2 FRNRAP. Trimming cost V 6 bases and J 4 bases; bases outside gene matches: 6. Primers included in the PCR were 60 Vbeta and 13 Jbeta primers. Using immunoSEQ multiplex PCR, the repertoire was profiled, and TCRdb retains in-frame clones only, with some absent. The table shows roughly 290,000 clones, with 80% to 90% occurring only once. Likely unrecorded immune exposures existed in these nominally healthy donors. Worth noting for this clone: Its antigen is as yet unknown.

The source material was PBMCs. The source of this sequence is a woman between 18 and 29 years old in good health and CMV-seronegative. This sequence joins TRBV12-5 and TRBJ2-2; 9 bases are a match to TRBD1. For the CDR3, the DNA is TGTGCTAGTGGGCTCGGGACAGGGCGCACCGGGGAGCTGTTTTTT. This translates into CASGLGTGRTGELFF. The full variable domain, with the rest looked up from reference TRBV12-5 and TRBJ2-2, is DARVTQTPRHKVTEMGQEVTMRCQPILGHNTVFWYRQTMMQGLELLAYFRNRAPLDDSGMPKDRFSAEMPDATLATLKIQPSEPRDSAVYFCASGLGTGRTGELFFGEGSRLTVL.